This TCR beta chain appears in the sequencing data of a study of blood T cell repertoires in COVID-19. Trimming left V 2 bases short and J 6 bases short, with 13 bases between. Germline CDR1 and CDR2: GTSNPN and SVGIG (reference sequence). The length of the CDR3 is 13 residues. How the authors handled the data: Estimated nucleated cell counts came from reference gene primer amplification. The protocol was immunoSEQ multiplex PCR, while the TCRdb copy is restricted to in-frame clones and leaves out a portion. V and J calls and clone size are as listed in that table; D and trimming were resolved from the DNA. The sample has under 250,000 clones; 83% are singletons.

The rearrangement links TRBV30 to TRBJ1-1, with D maybe TRBD1 (5 bases). The source is a woman between 40 and 50 years old with active or convalescent COVID-19. Sequences were obtained from peripheral blood. CDR3 in amino acids: CAWSTGGAAEAFF. CDR3 nucleotide sequence: TGTGCCTGGAGTACGGGCGGGGCGGCTGAAGCTTTCTTT.